The subject of this entry is one T cell receptor beta chain. Its antigen remains unknown. Time point reported: persistent/refractory GD, antithyroid drugs over 5 years with positive TRAb. The TCR library was prepared using RNA isolated from PBMCs. These data belong to a study of regulatory T cells in long-lasting Graves disease. Libraries of TCR beta came from iRepertoire HTBI primers plus Arm-PCR of CDR3 regions. TCRdb called the multiplex PCR reads again in MiXCR, with one record for every CDR3 protein. The sample has some 370,000 distinct CDR3 sequences, around 21% seen once. Points from the study as a whole: Persistent Graves' patients had lower TCR diversity than newly diagnosed ones. Preferential use of TRBV28, TRBJ1-2 and TRBJ2-5 was seen in persistent disease.

The length of the CDR3 is 15 residues. Germline trimming cut 1 base from V and 2 bases from J; bases unmatched to any gene: 4. Germline V CDR1 and CDR2: GTSNPN, SVGIG (reference sequence). V gene TRBV30 combines with J gene TRBJ1-1; 10 nucleotides agree with TRBD1. This receptor was taken from a female donor with Graves disease. The material was peripheral blood mononuclear cells (PBMCs), obtained when the disease was refractory, from a patient treated with antithyroid drugs. CDR3 region: CAWSAGQGGNTEAFF. In DNA form, the CDR3 reads TGTGCCTGGAGTGCAGGACAGGGGGGCAACACTGAAGCTTTCTTT.